This TCR beta chain was profiled in a study of cytomegalovirus exposure and HLA in healthy donors. Regarding the study as a whole: Most observed TCR sequences were rare, whereas some public TCRs were detected in many donors. The classifier was said to identify cytomegalovirus status with high specificity and sensitivity.

As for this clone: Antigen unknown.

CDR1 SGHRS and CDR2 YFSETQ come from the germline V gene. Between the trimmed V and J ends, which lost 0 bases and 2 bases, there was a span of 7 bases. This CDR3 is built from 14 residues. The assay was immunoSEQ multiplex PCR, and TCRdb's table has in-frame clones only and misses some. The table lists roughly 75,000 clones, roughly 94% of them singletons. The V gene is TRBV5-1, the J gene TRBJ2-3; no definite D call. Source material: PBMCs. The receptor was isolated from a man younger than 30 in good health and CMV-seropositive. The CDR3 DNA reads as TGCGCCAGCAGCTTGGGACAACCCACAGATACGCAGTATTTT. It yields the protein CASSLGQPTDTQYF.